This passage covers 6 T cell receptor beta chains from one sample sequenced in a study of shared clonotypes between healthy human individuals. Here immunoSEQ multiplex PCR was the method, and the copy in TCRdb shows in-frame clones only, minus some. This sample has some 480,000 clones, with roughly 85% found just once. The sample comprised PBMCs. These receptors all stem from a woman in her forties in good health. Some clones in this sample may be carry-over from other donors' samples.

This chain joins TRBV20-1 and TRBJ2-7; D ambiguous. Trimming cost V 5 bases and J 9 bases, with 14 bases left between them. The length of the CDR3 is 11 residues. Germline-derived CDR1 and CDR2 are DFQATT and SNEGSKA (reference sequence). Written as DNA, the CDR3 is TGCAGTGCTCCTCTACCCCCTTGGCAGTACTTC. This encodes CSAPLPPWQYF.

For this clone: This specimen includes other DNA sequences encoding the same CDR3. The CDR3 sequence is CASSWGLAGSYEQYF. CDR3 in DNA: TGTGCCAGCAGCTGGGGACTAGCGGGGTCCTACGAGCAGTACTTC. The J gene is TRBJ2-7, the V gene TRBV7-2; 13 bases line up with TRBD2. This CDR3 region has 15 residues. J lost 1 base, V lost 4 bases, and 1 base had no gene match. The V gene's germline CDR1 is SGHTA and CDR2 FQGNSA.

Here the CDR3 reads CASSTSQGATITEAFF. The CDR3 coding sequence is TGCGCCAGCAGCACTTCACAGGGGGCGACTATCACTGAAGCTTTCTTT. The chain is built from TRBV5-1 and TRBJ1-1; 9 nucleotides match TRBD1. With V trimmed by 4 bases and J by 4 bases, 11 bases remained unmatched. The germline V gene encodes CDR1 SGHRS and CDR2 YFSETQ. This CDR3 has 16 residues.

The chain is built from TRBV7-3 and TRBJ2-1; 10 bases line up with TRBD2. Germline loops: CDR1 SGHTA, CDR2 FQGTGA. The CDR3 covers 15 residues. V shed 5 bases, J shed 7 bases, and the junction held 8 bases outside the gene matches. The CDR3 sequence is CASSPGLALSNEQFF. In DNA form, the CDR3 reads TGTGCCAGCAGCCCGGGACTAGCGTTAAGTAATGAGCAGTTCTTC.

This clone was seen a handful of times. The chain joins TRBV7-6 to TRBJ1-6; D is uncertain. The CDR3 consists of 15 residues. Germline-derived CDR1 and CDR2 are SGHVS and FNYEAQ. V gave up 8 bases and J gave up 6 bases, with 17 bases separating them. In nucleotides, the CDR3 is TGTGCCAGCTCTTGGGGAGTCGGGAGTAATTCACCCCTCCACTTT. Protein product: CASSWGVGSNSPLHF. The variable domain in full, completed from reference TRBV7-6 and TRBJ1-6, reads GAGVSQSPRYKVTKRGQDVALRCDPISGHVSLYWYRQALGQGPEFLTYFNYEAQQDKSGLPNDRFSAERPEGSISTLTIQRTEQRDSAMYRCASSWGVGSNSPLHFGNGTRLTVT.

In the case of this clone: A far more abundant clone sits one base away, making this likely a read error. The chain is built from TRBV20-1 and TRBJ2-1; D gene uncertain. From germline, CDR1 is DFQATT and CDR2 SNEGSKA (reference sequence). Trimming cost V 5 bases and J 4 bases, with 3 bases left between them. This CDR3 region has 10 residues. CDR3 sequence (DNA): TGCAGTGCTCCTTACAATGAGCAGTTCTTC. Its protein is CSAPYNEQFF.